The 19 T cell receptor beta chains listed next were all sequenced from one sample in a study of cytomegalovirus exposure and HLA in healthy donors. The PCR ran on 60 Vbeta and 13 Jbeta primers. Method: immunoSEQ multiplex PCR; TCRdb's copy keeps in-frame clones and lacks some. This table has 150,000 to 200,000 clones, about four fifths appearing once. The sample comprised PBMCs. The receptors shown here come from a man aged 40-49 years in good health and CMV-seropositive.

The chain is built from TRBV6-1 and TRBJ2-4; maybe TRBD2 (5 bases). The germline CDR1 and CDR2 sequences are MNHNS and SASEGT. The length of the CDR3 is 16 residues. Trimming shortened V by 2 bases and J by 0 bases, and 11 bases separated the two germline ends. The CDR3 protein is CASSEPGGLAKNIQYF. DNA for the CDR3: TGTGCCAGCAGTGAACCAGGAGGACTAGCCAAAAACATTCAGTACTTC.

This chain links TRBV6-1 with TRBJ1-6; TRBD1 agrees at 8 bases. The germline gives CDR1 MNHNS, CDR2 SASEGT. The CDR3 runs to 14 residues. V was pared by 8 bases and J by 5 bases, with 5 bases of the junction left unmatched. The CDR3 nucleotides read TGTGCCAGCGATAAGGGACAGGATAATTCACCCCTCCACTTT. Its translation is CASDKGQDNSPLHF.

CDR3 residues: CASSLGRTGGEQYF. CDR3 coding DNA: TGCGCCAGCAGCTTGGGTAGGACCGGGGGCGAGCAGTACTTC. The chain recombines TRBV5-1 with TRBJ2-7; possible D gene TRBD2, 6 bases. V shed 0 bases and J shed 6 bases, with 13 bases lying between them. The germline CDR1 and CDR2 sequences are SGHRS and YFSETQ. The CDR3 length is 14 residues.

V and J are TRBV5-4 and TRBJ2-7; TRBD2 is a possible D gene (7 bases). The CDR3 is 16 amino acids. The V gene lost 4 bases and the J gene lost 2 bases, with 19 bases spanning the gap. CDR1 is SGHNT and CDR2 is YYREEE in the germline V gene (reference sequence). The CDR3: CASSGRGAGETYEQYF. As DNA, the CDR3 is TGTGCCAGCAGCGGACGGGGGGCGGGCGAGACCTACGAGCAGTACTTC. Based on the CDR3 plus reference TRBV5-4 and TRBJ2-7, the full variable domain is ETGVTQSPTHLIKTRGQQVTLRCSSQSGHNTVSWYQQALGQGPQFIFQYYREEENGRGNFPPRFSGLQFPNYSSELNVNALELDDSALYLCASSGRGAGETYEQYFGPGTRLTVT.

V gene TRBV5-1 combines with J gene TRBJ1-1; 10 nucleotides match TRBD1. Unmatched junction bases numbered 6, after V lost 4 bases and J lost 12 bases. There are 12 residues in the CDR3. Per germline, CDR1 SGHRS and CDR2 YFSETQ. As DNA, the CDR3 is TGCGCCAGCAGCCTAGGACAGGGGGAATCTTTCTTT. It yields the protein CASSLGQGESFF.

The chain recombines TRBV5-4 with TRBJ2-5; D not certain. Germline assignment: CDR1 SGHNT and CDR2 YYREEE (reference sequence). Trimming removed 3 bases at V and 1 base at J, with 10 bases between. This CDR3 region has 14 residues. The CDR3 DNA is TGTGCCAGCAGCTCCCGGTCTACCCAAGAGACCCAGTACTTC. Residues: CASSSRSTQETQYF.

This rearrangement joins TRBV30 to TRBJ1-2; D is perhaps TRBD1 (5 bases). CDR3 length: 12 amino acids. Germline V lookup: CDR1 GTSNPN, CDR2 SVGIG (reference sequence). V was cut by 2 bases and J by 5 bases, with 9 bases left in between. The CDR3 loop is CAWSLGGYGYTF. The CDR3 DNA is TGTGCCTGGAGTCTGGGGGGTTATGGCTACACCTTC. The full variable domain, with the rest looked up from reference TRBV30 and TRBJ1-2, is SQTIHQWPATLVQPVGSPLSLECTVEGTSNPNLYWYRQAAGRGLQLLFYSVGIGQISSEVPQNLSASRPQDRQFILSSKKLLLSDSGFYLCAWSLGGYGYTFGSGTRLTVV.

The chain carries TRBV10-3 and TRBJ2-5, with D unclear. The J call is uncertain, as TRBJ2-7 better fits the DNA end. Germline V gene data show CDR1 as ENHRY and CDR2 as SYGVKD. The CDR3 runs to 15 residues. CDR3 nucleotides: TGTGCCATCAGTGAGTCGAAAAGTCAGGCCTACGAGCAGTACTTC. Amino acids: CAISESKSQAYEQYF.

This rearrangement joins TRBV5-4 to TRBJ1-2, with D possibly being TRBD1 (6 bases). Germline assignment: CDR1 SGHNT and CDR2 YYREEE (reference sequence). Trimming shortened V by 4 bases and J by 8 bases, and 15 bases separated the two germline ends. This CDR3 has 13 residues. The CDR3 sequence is CASSAPTGLGYTF. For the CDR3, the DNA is TGTGCCAGCAGCGCGCCTACAGGGCTGGGCTACACCTTC. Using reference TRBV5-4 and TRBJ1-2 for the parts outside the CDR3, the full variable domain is ETGVTQSPTHLIKTRGQQVTLRCSSQSGHNTVSWYQQALGQGPQFIFQYYREEENGRGNFPPRFSGLQFPNYSSELNVNALELDDSALYLCASSAPTGLGYTFGSGTRLTVV.

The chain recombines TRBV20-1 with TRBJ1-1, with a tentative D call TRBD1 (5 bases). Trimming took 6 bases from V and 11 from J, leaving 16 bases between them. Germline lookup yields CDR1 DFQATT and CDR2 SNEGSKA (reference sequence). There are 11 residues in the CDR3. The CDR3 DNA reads TGCAGTGCCATTAATGGGGCGGTGGCTTTCTTT. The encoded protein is CSAINGAVAFF.

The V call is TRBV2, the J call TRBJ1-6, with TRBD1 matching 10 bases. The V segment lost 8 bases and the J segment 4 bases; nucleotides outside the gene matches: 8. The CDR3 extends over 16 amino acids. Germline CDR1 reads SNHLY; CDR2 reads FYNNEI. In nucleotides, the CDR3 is TGTGCCAGCCAACTTAGGACAGGGGGTTATAATTCACCCCTCCACTTT. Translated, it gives CASQLRTGGYNSPLHF. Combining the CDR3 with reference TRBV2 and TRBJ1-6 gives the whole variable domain EPEVTQTPSHQVTQMGQEVILRCVPISNHLYFYWYRQILGQKVEFLVSFYNNEISEKSEIFDDQFSVERPDGSNFTLKIRSTKLEDSAMYFCASQLRTGGYNSPLHFGNGTRLTVT.

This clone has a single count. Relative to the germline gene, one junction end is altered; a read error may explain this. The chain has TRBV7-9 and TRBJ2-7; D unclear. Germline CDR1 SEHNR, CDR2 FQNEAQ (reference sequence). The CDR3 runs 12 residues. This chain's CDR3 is CSSSLVPYEQYF. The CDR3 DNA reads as TGTTCCAGCAGCTTAGTCCCGTACGAGCAGTACTTC.

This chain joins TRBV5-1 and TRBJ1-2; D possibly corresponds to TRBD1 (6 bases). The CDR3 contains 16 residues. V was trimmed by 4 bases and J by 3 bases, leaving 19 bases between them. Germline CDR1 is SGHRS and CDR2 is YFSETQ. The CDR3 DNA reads TGCGCCAGCAGCATAGAGGGAGGGGGATCGCACTATGGCTACACCTTC. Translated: CASSIEGGGSHYGYTF. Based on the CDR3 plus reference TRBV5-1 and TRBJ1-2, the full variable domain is KAGVTQTPRYLIKTRGQQVTLSCSPISGHRSVSWYQQTPGQGLQFLFEYFSETQRNKGNFPGRFSGRQFSNSRSEMNVSTLELGDSALYLCASSIEGGGSHYGYTFGSGTRLTVV.

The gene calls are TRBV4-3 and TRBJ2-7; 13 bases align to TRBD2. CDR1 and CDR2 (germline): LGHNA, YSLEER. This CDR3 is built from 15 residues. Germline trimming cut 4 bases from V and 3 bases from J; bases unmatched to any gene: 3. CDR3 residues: CASSPGLAGVYEQYF. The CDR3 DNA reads TGCGCCAGCAGCCCCGGACTAGCGGGAGTCTACGAGCAGTACTTC.

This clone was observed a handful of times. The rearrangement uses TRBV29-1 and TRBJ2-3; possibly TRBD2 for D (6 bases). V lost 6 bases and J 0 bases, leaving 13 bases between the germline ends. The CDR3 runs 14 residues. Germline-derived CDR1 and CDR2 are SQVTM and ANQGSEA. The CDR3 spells CSVNLGTSTDTQYF. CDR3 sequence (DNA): TGCAGCGTAAACTTGGGGACTAGCACAGATACGCAGTATTTT.

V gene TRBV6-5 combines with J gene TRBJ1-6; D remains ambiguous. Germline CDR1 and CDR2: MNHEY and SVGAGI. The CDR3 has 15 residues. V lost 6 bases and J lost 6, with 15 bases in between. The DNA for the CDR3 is TGTGCCAGCAGAACCACGGGGAAATTTAATTCACCCCTCCACTTT. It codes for CASRTTGKFNSPLHF.

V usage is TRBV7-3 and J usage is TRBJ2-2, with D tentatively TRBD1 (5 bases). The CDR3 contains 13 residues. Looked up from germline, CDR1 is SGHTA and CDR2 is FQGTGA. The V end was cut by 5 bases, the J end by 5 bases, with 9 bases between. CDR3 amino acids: CASSLHRTGELFF. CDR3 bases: TGTGCCAGCAGCCTGCACAGGACCGGGGAGCTGTTTTTT.

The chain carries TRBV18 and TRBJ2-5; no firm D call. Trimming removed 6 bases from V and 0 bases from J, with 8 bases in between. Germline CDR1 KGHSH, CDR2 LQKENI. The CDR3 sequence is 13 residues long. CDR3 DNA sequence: TGTGCCAGCTCCATCCGGGACCAAGAGACCCAGTACTTC. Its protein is CASSIRDQETQYF.

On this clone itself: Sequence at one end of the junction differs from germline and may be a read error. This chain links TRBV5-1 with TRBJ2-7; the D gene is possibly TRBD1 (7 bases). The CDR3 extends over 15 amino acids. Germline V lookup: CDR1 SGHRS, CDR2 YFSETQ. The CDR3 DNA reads TGCGTCAGCAGGATGGCGGCAGGGGGGTTCGACGAGCAGTACTTC. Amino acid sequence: CVSRMAAGGFDEQYF. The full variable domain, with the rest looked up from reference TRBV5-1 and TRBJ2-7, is KAGVTQTPRYLIKTRGQQVTLSCSPISGHRSVSWYQQTPGQGLQFLFEYFSETQRNKGNFPGRFSGRQFSNSRSEMNVSTLELGDSALYLCVSRMAAGGFDEQYFGPGTRLTVT.